A selection of T cell receptor beta chains follows, all from one sample in a study of long-term antiretroviral therapy in people with HIV. The table came from immunoSEQ multiplex PCR; TCRdb's copy has only in-frame clones and leaves some out. Of tens of thousands of clones listed, approximately 95% are singletons. This material consisted of unsorted PBMCs, taken 5.3 years after starting antiretroviral therapy. The receptors shown here come from a man in his fifties or sixties with HIV. Both conserved end residues are part of each CDR3. The order of the fields is clone size, J gene, D gene, V gene, CDR3 DNA, CDR3 protein. The D gene is left open where the match is weak. The size field is filled for only some rows; it gives once, few, many or a size class.

clone size: NA
J gene: TRBJ2-2
D gene: NA
V gene: TRBV7-9
CDR3 DNA: TGTGCCAGCAGCTTAGTGCGAGCGAACACCGGGGAGCTGTTTTTT
CDR3 protein: CASSLVRANTGELFF

clone size: NA
J gene: TRBJ1-2
D gene: NA
V gene: TRBV5-6
CDR3 DNA: TGTGCCAGCAGCTTGACAGGCAATCCTTACGGGGTTGGCTACACCTTC
CDR3 protein: CASSLTGNPYGVGYTF

clone size: NA
J gene: TRBJ1-5
D gene: TRBD1
V gene: TRBV4-3
CDR3 DNA: TGCGCCAGCAGCCAAGATGGGACAGGGGCGCTAAATCAGCCCCAGCATTTT
CDR3 protein: CASSQDGTGALNQPQHF

clone size: NA
J gene: TRBJ2-7
D gene: NA
V gene: TRBV27
CDR3 DNA: TGTGCCAGCAGTTCGTCCGGACCTTACGAGCAGTACTTC
CDR3 protein: CASSSSGPYEQYF

clone size: NA
J gene: TRBJ2-1
D gene: NA
V gene: TRBV5-8
CDR3 DNA: TGTGCCAGCAGCCTGGTCCCGGGGAGGAATGAGCAGTTCTTC
CDR3 protein: CASSLVPGRNEQFF

clone size: NA
J gene: TRBJ1-4
D gene: NA
V gene: TRBV15
CDR3 DNA: TGTGCCACCAGCGGCGGACCGGGGTACGATGAAAAACTGTTTTTT
CDR3 protein: CATSGGPGYDEKLFF

clone size: once
J gene: TRBJ2-2
D gene: NA
V gene: TRBV7-9
CDR3 DNA: TGTGCCAGCAGAGCAAGCCGCACCGGGGAGCTGTTTTTT
CDR3 protein: CASRASRTGELFF

clone size: NA
J gene: TRBJ2-1
D gene: TRBD2
V gene: TRBV29-1
CDR3 DNA: TGCAGCGTTGATAAGCTAGCGGGGGGGATCAATGAGCAGTTCTTC
CDR3 protein: CSVDKLAGGINEQFF

clone size: NA
J gene: TRBJ2-2
D gene: NA
V gene: TRBV6-1
CDR3 DNA: TGTGCCAGCAGTGAACAGGGCTACGGGGAGCTGTTTTTT
CDR3 protein: CASSEQGYGELFF

clone size: NA
J gene: TRBJ2-1
D gene: NA
V gene: TRBV27
CDR3 DNA: TGTGCCAGCAGTTTAATCCCCCCTTCCTTAGATAGTTTGGGCTGGGAGAAGGAGTTCTTC
CDR3 protein: CASSLIPPSLDSLGWEKEFF

clone size: once
J gene: TRBJ2-7
D gene: TRBD2
V gene: TRBV28
CDR3 DNA: TGTGCCAGCAGTCCCCTCGGACTAGCGGGGGGCGGAGGAGAGCAGTACTTC
CDR3 protein: CASSPLGLAGGGGEQYF

clone size: NA
J gene: TRBJ1-5
D gene: TRBD1
V gene: TRBV2
CDR3 DNA: TGTGCCAGCAGCAGTGACAGGGGGCTATGGCAGCCCCAGCATTTT
CDR3 protein: CASSSDRGLWQPQHF

clone size: NA
J gene: TRBJ2-7
D gene: TRBD2
V gene: TRBV5-1
CDR3 DNA: TGCGCCAGCAGCATATCGACTAGCGGGGGCCTCTACGAGCAGTACTTC
CDR3 protein: CASSISTSGGLYEQYF

clone size: NA
J gene: TRBJ2-3
D gene: NA
V gene: TRBV29-1
CDR3 DNA: TGCAGCGTTGACACGGCAGATACGCAGTATTTT
CDR3 protein: CSVDTADTQYF

clone size: NA
J gene: TRBJ2-2
D gene: TRBD1
V gene: TRBV27
CDR3 DNA: TGTGCCAGCAGTTTAGCCGGGACAGGGGTTTTTGCCGGGGAGCTGTTTTTT
CDR3 protein: CASSLAGTGVFAGELFF

clone size: NA
J gene: TRBJ2-2
D gene: NA
V gene: TRBV6-5
CDR3 DNA: TGTGCCAGCAGTTCGAGTTACACCGGGGAGCTGTTTTTT
CDR3 protein: CASSSSYTGELFF

clone size: NA
J gene: TRBJ2-3
D gene: NA
V gene: TRBV20-1
CDR3 DNA: TGCAGTGCTAGTTCAGATACGCAGTATTTT
CDR3 protein: CSASSDTQYF

clone size: NA
J gene: TRBJ1-4
D gene: TRBD1
V gene: TRBV15
CDR3 DNA: TGTGCCACCAGCACAGAGGACAGGGGCTCTTTTAATGAAAAACTGTTTTTT
CDR3 protein: CATSTEDRGSFNEKLFF

clone size: NA
J gene: TRBJ1-3
D gene: NA
V gene: TRBV6-1
CDR3 DNA: TGTGCCAGCAGTCCAGTGGGGGGAAACACCATATATTTT
CDR3 protein: CASSPVGGNTIYF

clone size: NA
J gene: TRBJ1-1
D gene: NA
V gene: TRBV19
CDR3 DNA: TGTGCCAGTAGTATAACCCCCCCGACGGGCATGAACACTGAAGCTTTCTTT
CDR3 protein: CASSITPPTGMNTEAFF

clone size: NA
J gene: TRBJ2-1
D gene: TRBD1
V gene: TRBV27
CDR3 DNA: TGTGCCAGCAAAGGACAGGGCTACAATGAGCAGTTCTTC
CDR3 protein: CASKGQGYNEQFF

clone size: NA
J gene: TRBJ1-3
D gene: NA
V gene: TRBV29-1
CDR3 DNA: TGCAGCGTTGACGCCGGTCTCTCTGGAAACACCATATATTTT
CDR3 protein: CSVDAGLSGNTIYF

clone size: NA
J gene: TRBJ2-7
D gene: TRBD1
V gene: TRBV2
CDR3 DNA: TGTGCCAGCAGCTCCCCCGGGACAGGCTACGAGCAGTACTTC
CDR3 protein: CASSSPGTGYEQYF

clone size: NA
J gene: TRBJ2-7
D gene: TRBD1
V gene: TRBV19
CDR3 DNA: TGTGCCAGTAGTAGATCTCCGGGACAGTCCTTCTCCTACGAGCAGTACTTC
CDR3 protein: CASSRSPGQSFSYEQYF

clone size: NA
J gene: TRBJ2-7
D gene: TRBD1
V gene: TRBV10-2
CDR3 DNA: TGCGCCAGCAGTGACGGGACAGGGGCGCTGGACGAGCAGTACTTC
CDR3 protein: CASSDGTGALDEQYF

clone size: once
J gene: TRBJ2-5
D gene: TRBD1
V gene: TRBV5-4
CDR3 DNA: TGTGCCAGCAAGGGAATCACAGGGGGTTTAGAGACCCAGTACTTC
CDR3 protein: CASKGITGGLETQYF

clone size: NA
J gene: TRBJ1-1
D gene: NA
V gene: TRBV6-1
CDR3 DNA: TGTGCCAGCAGTGAACGAGCAAGGCAGGGGAAGGAAGCTTTCTTT
CDR3 protein: CASSERARQGKEAFF

clone size: NA
J gene: TRBJ2-1
D gene: TRBD2
V gene: TRBV5-4
CDR3 DNA: TGTGCCAGCAGCTTGGCACTAGCGGGCCGCGAAAACAATGAGCAGTTCTTC
CDR3 protein: CASSLALAGRENNEQFF

clone size: NA
J gene: TRBJ1-1
D gene: TRBD1
V gene: TRBV5-4
CDR3 DNA: TGTGCCAGCAGCTTGACAGGGGCGCTTGCTGAAGCTTTCTTT
CDR3 protein: CASSLTGALAEAFF